This T cell receptor (beta chain) was identified during a study of blood T cell repertoires in COVID-19. As for the study in general: PBMCs, B-cell-depleted T cells, or T cells were the source of the cDNA or gDNA that made up the material.

The table came from immunoSEQ multiplex PCR; TCRdb's copy has only in-frame clones and leaves some out. The data contain under 250,000 clones, about four fifths of them seen just once; the ten biggest clones take up approximately 4.7%. A few counts support this clone. Germline values: CDR1 SGHNT, CDR2 YYREEE (reference sequence). This CDR3 contains 15 residues. The V gene lost 3 bases and the J gene lost 4 bases, with 16 bases spanning the gap. The clonotype originates from a man in his fifties with active or convalescent COVID-19. This chain links TRBV5-4 with TRBJ1-2, with D maybe TRBD1 (6 bases). The material sequenced was peripheral blood. Written as DNA, the CDR3 is TGTGCCAGCAGCTCCCCGGGGGGGGCGACCTATGGCTACACCTTC. It translates to CASSSPGGATYGYTF.